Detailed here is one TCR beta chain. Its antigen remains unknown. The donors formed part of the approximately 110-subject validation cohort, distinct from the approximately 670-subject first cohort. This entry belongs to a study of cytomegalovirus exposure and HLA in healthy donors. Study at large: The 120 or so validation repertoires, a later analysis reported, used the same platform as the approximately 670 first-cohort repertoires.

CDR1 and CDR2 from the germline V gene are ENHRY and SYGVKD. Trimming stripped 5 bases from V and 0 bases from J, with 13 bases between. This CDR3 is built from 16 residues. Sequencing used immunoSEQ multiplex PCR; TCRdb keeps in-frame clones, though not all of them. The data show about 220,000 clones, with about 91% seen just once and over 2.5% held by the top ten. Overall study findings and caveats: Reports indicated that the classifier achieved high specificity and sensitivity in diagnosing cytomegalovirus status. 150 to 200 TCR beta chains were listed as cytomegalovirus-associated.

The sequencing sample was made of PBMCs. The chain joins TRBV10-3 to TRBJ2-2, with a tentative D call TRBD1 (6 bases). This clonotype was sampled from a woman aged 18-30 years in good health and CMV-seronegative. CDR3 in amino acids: CAISPGVTSNTGELFF. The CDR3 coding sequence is TGTGCCATCAGTCCAGGGGTAACTTCGAACACCGGGGAGCTGTTTTTT.